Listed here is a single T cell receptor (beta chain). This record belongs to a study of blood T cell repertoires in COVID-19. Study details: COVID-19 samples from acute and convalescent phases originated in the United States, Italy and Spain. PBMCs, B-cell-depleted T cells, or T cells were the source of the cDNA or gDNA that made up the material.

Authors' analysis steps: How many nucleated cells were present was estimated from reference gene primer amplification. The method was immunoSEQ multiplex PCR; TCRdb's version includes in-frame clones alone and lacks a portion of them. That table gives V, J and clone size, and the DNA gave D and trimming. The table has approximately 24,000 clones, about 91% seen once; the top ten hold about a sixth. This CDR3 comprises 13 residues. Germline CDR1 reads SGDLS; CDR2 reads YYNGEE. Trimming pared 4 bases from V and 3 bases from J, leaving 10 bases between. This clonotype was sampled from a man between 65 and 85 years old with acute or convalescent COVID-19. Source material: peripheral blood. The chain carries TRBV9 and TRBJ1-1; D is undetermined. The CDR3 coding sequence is TGTGCCAGCAGCATAACCCGGGACACTGAAGCTTTCTTT. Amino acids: CASSITRDTEAFF. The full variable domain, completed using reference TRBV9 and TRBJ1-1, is DSGVTQTPKHLITATGQRVTLRCSPRSGDLSVYWYQQSLDQGLQFLIQYYNGEERAKGNILERFSAQQFPDLHSELNLSSLELGDSALYFCASSITRDTEAFFGQGTRLTVV.